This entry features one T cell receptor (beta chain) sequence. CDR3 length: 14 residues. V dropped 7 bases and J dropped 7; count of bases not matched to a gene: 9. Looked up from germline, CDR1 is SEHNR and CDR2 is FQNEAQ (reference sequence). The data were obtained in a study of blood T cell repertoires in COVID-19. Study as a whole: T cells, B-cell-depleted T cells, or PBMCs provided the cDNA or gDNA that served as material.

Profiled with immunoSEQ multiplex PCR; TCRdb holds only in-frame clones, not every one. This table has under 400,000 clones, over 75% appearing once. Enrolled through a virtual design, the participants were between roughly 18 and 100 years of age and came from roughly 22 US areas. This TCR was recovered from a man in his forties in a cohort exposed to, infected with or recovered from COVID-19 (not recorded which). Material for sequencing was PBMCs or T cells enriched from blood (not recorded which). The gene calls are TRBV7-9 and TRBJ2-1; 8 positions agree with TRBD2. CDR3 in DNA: TGTGCCAGCACGCTAAGGTCGGGAGGGAATGAGCAGTTCTTC. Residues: CASTLRSGGNEQFF.